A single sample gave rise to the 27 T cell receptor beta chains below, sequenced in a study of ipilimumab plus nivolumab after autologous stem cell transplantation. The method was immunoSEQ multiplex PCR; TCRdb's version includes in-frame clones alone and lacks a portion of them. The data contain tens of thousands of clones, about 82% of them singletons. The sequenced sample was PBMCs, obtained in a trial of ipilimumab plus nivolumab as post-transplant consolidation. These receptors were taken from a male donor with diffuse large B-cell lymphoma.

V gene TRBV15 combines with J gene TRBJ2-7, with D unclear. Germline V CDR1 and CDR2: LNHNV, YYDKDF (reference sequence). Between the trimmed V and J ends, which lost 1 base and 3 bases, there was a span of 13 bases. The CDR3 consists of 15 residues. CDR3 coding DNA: TGTGCCACCAGCAGAGGACCGGGCCCCCTCTACGAGCAGTACTTC. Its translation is CATSRGPGPLYEQYF.

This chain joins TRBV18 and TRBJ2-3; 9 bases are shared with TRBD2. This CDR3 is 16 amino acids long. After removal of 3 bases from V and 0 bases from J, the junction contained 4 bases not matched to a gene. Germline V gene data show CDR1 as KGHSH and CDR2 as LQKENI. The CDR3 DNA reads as TGTGCCAGCTCACCGCGGGAGGGTTTAAGCACAGATACGCAGTATTTT. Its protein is CASSPREGLSTDTQYF.

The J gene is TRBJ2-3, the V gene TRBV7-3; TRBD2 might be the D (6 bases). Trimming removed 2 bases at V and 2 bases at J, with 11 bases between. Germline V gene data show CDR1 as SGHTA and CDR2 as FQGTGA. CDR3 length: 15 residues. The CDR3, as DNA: TGTGCCAGCAGCTTAGGCGGGGAGATCACAGATACGCAGTATTTT. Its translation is CASSLGGEITDTQYF.

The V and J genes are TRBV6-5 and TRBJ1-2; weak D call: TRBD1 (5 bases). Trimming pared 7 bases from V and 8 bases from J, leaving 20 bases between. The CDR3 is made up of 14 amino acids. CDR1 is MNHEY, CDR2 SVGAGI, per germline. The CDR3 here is CASTTPGGFWGYTF. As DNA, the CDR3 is TGTGCCAGCACTACCCCCGGGGGGTTCTGGGGCTACACCTTC.

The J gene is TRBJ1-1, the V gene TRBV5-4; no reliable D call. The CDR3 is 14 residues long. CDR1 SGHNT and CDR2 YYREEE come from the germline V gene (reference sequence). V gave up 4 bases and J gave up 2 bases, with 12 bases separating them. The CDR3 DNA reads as TGTGCCAGCAGCATGATGGTAGTTAACACTGAAGCTTTCTTT. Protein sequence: CASSMMVVNTEAFF.

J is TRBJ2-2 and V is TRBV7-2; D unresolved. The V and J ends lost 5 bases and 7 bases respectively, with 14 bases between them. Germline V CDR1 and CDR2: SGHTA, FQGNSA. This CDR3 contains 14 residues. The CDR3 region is CASSPRAAFGELFF. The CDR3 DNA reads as TGTGCCAGCAGCCCCCGGGCCGCATTCGGGGAGCTGTTTTTT.

CDR3 sequence: CASSFRDRVLNEQFF. In DNA, the CDR3 is TGCGCCAGCAGCTTCCGGGACAGGGTACTTAATGAGCAGTTCTTC. This chain connects TRBV5-1 to TRBJ2-1, with 9 bases matching TRBD1. V trimming: 2 bases; J trimming: 7 bases; junction bases outside the gene matches: 7. The CDR3 is made up of 15 amino acids. Germline CDR1 is SGHRS and CDR2 is YFSETQ.

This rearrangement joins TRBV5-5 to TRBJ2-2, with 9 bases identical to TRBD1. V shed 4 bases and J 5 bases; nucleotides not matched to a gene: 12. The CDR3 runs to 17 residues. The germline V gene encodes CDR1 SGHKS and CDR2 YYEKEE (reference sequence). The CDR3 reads CASSLLGQGGFTGELFF. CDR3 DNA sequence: TGTGCCAGCAGCCTCCTGGGACAGGGAGGATTTACCGGGGAGCTGTTTTTT. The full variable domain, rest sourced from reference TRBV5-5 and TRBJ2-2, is DAGVTQSPTHLIKTRGQQVTLRCSPISGHKSVSWYQQVLGQGPQFIFQYYEKEERGRGNFPDRFSARQFPNYSSELNVNALLLGDSALYLCASSLLGQGGFTGELFFGEGSRLTVL.

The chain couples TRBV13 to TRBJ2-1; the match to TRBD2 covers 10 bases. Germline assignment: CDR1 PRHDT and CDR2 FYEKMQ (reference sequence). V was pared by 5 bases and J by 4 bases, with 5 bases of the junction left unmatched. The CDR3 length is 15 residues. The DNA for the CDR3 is TGTGCCAGCAGCACTACTAGCGGGGATTACAATGAGCAGTTCTTC. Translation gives CASSTTSGDYNEQFF.

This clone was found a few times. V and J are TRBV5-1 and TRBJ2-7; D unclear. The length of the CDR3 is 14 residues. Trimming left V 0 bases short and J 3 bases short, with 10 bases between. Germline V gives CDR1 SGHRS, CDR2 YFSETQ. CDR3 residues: CASSLVSSVYEQYF. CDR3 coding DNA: TGCGCCAGCAGCTTGGTTTCCTCTGTCTACGAGCAGTACTTC.

This chain's CDR3 is CASSLTGTSGGYGEQFF. CDR3 bases: TGTGCCAGCAGCTTGACCGGGACTAGCGGGGGTTATGGTGAGCAGTTCTTC. The chain uses TRBV5-4 and TRBJ2-1; the match to TRBD2 covers 14 bases. CDR3 length: 17 amino acids. Germline loops: CDR1 SGHNT, CDR2 YYREEE (reference sequence). The V and J ends lost 1 base and 9 bases, in that order; junction bases with no gene match: 9.

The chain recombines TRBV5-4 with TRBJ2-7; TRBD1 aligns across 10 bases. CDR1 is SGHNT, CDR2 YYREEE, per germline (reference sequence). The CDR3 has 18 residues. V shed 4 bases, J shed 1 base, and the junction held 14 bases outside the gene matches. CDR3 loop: CASSPRQGALGTSYEQYF. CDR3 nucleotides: TGTGCCAGCAGCCCTAGACAGGGGGCGCTTGGGACGTCCTACGAGCAGTACTTC.

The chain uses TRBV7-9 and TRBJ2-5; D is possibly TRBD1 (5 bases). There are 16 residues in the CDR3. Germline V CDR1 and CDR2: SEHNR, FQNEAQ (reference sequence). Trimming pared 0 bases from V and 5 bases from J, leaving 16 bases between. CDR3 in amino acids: CASSLAPSSGRETQYF. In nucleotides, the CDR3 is TGTGCCAGCAGCTTAGCGCCGTCATCAGGGCGGGAGACCCAGTACTTC.

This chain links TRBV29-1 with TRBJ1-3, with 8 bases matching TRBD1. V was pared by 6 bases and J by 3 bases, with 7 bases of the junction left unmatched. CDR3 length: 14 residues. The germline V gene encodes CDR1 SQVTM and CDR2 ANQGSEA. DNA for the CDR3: TGCAGCGTGAGCCCAGGGGGCAATGGAAACACCATATATTTT. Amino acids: CSVSPGGNGNTIYF.

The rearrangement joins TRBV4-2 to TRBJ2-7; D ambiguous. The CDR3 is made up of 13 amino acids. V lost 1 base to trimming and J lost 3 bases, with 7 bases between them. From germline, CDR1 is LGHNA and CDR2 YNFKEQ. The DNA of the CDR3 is TGTGCCAGCAGCCAAGGGTGGGACTACGAGCAGTACTTC. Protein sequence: CASSQGWDYEQYF.

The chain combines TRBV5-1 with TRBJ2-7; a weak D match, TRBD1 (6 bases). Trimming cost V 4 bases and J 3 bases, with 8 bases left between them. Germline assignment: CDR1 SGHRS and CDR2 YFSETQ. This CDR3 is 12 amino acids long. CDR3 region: CASSRDNYEQYF. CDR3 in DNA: TGCGCCAGCAGCCGGGACAACTACGAGCAGTACTTC.

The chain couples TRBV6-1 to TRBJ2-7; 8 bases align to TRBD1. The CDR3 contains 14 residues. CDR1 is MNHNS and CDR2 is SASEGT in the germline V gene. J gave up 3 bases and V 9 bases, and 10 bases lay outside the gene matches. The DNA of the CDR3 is TGTGCCAGTAGGACAGGGCCCTCCAGCTACGAGCAGTACTTC. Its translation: CASRTGPSSYEQYF.

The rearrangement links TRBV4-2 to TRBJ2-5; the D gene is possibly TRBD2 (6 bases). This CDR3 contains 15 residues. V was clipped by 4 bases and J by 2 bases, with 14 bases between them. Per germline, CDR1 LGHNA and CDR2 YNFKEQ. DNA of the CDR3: TGTGCCAGCAGCCGAGTAGAGGGACTTCAAGAGACCCAGTACTTC. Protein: CASSRVEGLQETQYF.

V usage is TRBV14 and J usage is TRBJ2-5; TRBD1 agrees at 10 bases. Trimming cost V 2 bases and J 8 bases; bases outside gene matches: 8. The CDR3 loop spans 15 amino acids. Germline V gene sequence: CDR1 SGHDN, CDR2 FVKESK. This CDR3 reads CASSQNRDRGHTQYF. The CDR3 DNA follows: TGTGCCAGCAGCCAAAACCGGGACAGGGGACATACCCAGTACTTC.

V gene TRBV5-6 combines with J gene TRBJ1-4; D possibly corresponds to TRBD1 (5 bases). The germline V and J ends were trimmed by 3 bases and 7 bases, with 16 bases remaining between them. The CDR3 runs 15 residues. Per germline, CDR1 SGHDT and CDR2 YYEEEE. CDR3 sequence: CASSSVGGSLEKLFF. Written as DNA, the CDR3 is TGTGCCAGCAGCTCCGTTGGGGGGTCCCTTGAAAAACTGTTTTTT.

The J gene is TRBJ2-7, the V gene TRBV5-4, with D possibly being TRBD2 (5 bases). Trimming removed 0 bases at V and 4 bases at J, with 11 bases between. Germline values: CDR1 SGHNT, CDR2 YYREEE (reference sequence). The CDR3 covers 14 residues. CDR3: CASSLELGRYEQYF. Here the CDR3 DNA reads TGTGCCAGCAGCTTGGAACTAGGTCGATACGAGCAGTACTTC.

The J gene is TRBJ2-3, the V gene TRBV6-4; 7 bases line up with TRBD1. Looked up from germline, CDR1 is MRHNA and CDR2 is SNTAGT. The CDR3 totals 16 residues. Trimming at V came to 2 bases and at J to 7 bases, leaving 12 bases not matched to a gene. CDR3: CASSDRYGQVKNTQYF. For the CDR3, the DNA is TGTGCCAGCAGTGACCGTTATGGACAGGTAAAAAATACGCAGTATTTT.

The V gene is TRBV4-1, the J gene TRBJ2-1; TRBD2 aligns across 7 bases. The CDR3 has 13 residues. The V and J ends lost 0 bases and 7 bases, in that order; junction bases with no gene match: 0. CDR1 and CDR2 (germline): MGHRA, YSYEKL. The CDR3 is CASSQELANEQFF. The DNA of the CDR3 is TGCGCCAGCAGCCAAGAACTAGCGAATGAGCAGTTCTTC.

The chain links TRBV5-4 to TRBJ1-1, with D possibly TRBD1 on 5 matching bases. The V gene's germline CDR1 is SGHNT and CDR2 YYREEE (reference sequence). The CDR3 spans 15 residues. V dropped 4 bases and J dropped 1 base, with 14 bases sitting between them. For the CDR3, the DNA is TGTGCCAGCAGCGCGGGACGTTTGGGGAACACTGAAGCTTTCTTT. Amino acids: CASSAGRLGNTEAFF. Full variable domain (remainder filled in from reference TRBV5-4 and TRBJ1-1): ETGVTQSPTHLIKTRGQQVTLRCSSQSGHNTVSWYQQALGQGPQFIFQYYREEENGRGNFPPRFSGLQFPNYSSELNVNALELDDSALYLCASSAGRLGNTEAFFGQGTRLTVV.

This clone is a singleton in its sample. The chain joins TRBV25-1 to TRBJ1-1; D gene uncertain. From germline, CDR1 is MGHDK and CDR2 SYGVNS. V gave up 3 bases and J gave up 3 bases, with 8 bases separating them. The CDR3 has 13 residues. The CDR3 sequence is CASSENWDTEAFF. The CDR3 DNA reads TGTGCCAGCAGTGAGAACTGGGACACTGAAGCTTTCTTT.

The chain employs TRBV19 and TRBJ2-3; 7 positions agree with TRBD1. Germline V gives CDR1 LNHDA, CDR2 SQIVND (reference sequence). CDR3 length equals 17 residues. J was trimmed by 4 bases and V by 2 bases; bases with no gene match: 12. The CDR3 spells CASSISGYGQVSDTQYF. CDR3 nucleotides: TGTGCCAGTAGTATATCGGGGTACGGACAGGTCTCAGATACGCAGTATTTT.

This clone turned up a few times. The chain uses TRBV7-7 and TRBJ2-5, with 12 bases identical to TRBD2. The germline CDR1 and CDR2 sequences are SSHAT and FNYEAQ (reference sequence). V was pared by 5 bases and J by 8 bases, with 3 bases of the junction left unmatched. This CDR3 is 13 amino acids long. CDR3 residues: CASSPTSGGTQYF. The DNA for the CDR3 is TGTGCCAGCAGCCCGACTAGCGGGGGCACCCAGTACTTC.